This passage covers 3 T cell receptor beta chains from one sample sequenced in a study of neurological immune-mediated disorders. Each CDR3 protein is one row after TCRdb ran MiXCR on the 5' RACE reads. The data show tens of thousands of distinct CDR3 sequences, approximately 10% seen once. The material sequenced was CD4+ T cells from blood. The origin of the receptors is a woman aged 30 to 39 with HTLV-1-associated myelopathy (HAM/TSP).

This clonotype has ten or more counts. The genes are TRBV14 and TRBJ2-3; D uncertain. With 4 bases removed from V and 0 bases from J, the gap between germline ends came to 11 bases. The CDR3 has 15 amino acids. The germline V gene encodes CDR1 SGHDN and CDR2 FVKESK. CDR3 nucleotide sequence: TGTGCCAGCAGCCCTACGCTGGGGAGCACAGATACGCAGTATTTT. This sequence encodes CASSPTLGSTDTQYF.

This clonotype was seen many times. This sequence joins TRBV5-5 and TRBJ2-3; TRBD1 aligns across 10 bases. This CDR3 region has 15 residues. Trimming removed 6 bases from V and 6 bases from J; junction bases left unmatched: 10. Germline V lookup: CDR1 SGHKS, CDR2 YYEKEE (reference sequence). Here the CDR3 DNA reads TGTGCCAGCATGAAGGGACAGGGGAGGGCGGATACGCAGTATTTT. As protein: CASMKGQGRADTQYF.

This clonotype has ten or more counts. The chain joins TRBV7-6 to TRBJ2-7; a possible D gene is TRBD2 (6 bases). V lost 4 bases and J lost 6, with 16 bases in between. CDR1 SGHVS and CDR2 FNYEAQ come from the germline V gene. The CDR3 runs 14 residues. The CDR3 is CASSSGLGGPEQYF. The CDR3 nucleotides are TGTGCCAGCAGCTCTGGGTTGGGGGGACCCGAGCAGTACTTC.